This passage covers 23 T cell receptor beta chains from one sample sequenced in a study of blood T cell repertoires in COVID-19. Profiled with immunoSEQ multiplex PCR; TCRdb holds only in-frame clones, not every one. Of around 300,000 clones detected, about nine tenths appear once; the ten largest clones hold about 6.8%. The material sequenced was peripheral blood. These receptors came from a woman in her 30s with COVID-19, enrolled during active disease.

In DNA form, the CDR3 reads TGTGCCAGCAGTGAGAATGGTGACTTAATCCCCGAGCAGTACTTC. The encoded protein is CASSENGDLIPEQYF. The rearrangement uses TRBV6-1 and TRBJ2-7, with no clear D. The CDR3 loop spans 15 amino acids. V dropped 3 bases and J dropped 6 bases, with 18 bases sitting between them. The germline V gene encodes CDR1 MNHNS and CDR2 SASEGT.

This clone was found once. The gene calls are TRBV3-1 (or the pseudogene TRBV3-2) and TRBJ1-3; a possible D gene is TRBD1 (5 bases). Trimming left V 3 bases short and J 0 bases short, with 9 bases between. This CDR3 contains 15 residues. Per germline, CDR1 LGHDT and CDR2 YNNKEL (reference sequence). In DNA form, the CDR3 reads TGTGCCAGCAGCCAGGGTGACAGCTCTGGAAACACCATATATTTT. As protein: CASSQGDSSGNTIYF.

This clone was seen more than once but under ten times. The CDR3 nucleotides are TGTGCCAGCAGCGCAGAATCGACAGGGATTGGCTACACCTTC. Protein product: CASSAESTGIGYTF. J is TRBJ1-2 and V is TRBV9, with TRBD1 identical over 7 bases. The V and J ends lost 3 bases and 7 bases, in that order; junction bases with no gene match: 9. CDR3 length equals 14 residues. CDR1 is SGDLS and CDR2 is YYNGEE in the germline V gene.

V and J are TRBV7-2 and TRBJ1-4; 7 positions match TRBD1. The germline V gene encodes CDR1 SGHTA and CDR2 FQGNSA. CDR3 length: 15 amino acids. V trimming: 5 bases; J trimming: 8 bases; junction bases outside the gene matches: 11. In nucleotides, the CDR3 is TGTGCCAGCAGCCCGTCGACAGGGTCTTACGAAAAACTGTTTTTT. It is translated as CASSPSTGSYEKLFF.

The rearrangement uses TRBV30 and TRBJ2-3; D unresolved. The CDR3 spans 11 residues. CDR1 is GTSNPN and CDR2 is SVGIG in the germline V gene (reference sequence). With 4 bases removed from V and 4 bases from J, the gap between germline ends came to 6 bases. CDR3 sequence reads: CAWTGSDTQYF. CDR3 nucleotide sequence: TGTGCCTGGACAGGCTCAGATACGCAGTATTTT.

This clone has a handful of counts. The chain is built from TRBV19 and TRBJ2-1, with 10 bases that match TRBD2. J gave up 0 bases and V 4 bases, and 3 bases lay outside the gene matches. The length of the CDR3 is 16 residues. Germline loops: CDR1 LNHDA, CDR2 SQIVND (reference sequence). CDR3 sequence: CASSNSGRASYNEQFF. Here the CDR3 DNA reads TGTGCCAGTAGTAACAGCGGGAGGGCCTCCTACAATGAGCAGTTCTTC.

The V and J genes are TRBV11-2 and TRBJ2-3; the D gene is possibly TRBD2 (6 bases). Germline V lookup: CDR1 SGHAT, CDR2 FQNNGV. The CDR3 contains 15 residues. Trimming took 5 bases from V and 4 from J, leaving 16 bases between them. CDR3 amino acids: CASSARSSEPDTQYF. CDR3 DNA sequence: TGTGCCAGCAGCGCACGTTCTAGCGAACCAGATACGCAGTATTTT.

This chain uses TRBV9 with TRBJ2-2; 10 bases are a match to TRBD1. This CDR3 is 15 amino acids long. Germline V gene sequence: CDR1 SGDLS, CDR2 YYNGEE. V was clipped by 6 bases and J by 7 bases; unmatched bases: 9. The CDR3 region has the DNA TGTGCCAGCACCCGAGACAGGGGGCGCGGCGGGGAGCTGTTTTTT. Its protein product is CASTRDRGRGGELFF.

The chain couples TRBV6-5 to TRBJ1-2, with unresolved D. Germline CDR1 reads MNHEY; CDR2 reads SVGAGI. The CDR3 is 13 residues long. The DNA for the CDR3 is TGTGCAATCAGCGGGGAACTTAACTATGGCTACACCTTC. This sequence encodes CAISGELNYGYTF.

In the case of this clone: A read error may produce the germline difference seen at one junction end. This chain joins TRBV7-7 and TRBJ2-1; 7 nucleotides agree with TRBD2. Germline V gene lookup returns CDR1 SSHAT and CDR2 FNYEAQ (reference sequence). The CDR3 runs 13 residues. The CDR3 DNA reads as TGTGCTAGCAGTTTTGGACTAGACAATGAGCAGTTCTTC. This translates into CASSFGLDNEQFF.

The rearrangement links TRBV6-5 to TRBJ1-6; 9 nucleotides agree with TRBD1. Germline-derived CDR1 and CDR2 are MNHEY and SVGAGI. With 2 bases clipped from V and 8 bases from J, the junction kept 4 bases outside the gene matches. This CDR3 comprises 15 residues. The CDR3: CASSYRDRVDSPLHF. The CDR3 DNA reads TGTGCCAGCAGTTACCGGGACAGGGTAGATTCACCCCTCCACTTT.

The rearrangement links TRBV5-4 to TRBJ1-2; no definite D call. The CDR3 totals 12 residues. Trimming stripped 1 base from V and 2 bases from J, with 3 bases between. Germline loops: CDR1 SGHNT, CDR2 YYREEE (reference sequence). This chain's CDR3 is CASSLQNYGYTF. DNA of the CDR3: TGTGCCAGCAGCTTGCAGAACTATGGCTACACCTTC.

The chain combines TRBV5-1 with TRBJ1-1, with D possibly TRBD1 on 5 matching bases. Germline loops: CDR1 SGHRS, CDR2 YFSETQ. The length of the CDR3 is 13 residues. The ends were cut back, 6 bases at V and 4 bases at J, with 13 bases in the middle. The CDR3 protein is CASKLGQVTEAFF. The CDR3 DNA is TGCGCCAGCAAACTGGGGCAGGTCACTGAAGCTTTCTTT.

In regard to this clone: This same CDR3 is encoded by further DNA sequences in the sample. CDR3 DNA: TGCGCCAGCAGCCAAGGACTAGCGGGATCCTACGAGCAGTACTTC. As protein: CASSQGLAGSYEQYF. The chain has TRBV4-3 and TRBJ2-7; 11 bases are a match to TRBD2. J gave up 1 base and V 1 base, and 0 bases lay outside the gene matches. The CDR3 contains 15 residues. Looked up from germline, CDR1 is LGHNA and CDR2 is YSLEER.

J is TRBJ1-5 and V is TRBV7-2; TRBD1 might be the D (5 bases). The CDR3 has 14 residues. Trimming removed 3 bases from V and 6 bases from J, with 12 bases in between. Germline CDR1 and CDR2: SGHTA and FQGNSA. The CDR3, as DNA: TGTGCCAGCAGCTTGGGGGGGACGGGTCAGCCCCAGCATTTT. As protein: CASSLGGTGQPQHF.

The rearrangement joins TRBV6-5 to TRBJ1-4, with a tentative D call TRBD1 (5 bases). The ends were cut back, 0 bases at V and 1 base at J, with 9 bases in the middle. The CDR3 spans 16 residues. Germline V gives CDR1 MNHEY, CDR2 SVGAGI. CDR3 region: CASSYSQDGTNEKLFF. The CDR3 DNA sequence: TGTGCCAGCAGTTACTCACAGGACGGAACTAATGAAAAACTGTTTTTT.

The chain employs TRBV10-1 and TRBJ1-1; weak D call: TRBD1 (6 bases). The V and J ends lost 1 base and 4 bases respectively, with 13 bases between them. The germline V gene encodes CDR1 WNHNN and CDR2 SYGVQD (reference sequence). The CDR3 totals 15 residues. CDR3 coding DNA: TGCGCCAGCAGTGAGTATGGGGGCGACGGCACTGAAGCTTTCTTT. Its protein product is CASSEYGGDGTEAFF.

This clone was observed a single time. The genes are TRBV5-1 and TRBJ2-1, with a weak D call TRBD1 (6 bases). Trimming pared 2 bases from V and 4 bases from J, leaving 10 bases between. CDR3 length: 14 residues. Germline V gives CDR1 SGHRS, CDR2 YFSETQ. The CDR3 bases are TGCGCCAGCAGCTTAGGACAGAGATACAATGAGCAGTTCTTC. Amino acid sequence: CASSLGQRYNEQFF.

In nucleotides, the CDR3 is TGTGCCAGCTTAAGAGCGCAGGGAACAGATACGCAGTATTTT. Its translation is CASLRAQGTDTQYF. This chain joins TRBV18 and TRBJ2-3, with a possible D match to TRBD1 (5 bases). Trimming stripped 7 bases from V and 3 bases from J, with 14 bases between. CDR3 length: 14 amino acids. Germline CDR1 KGHSH, CDR2 LQKENI.

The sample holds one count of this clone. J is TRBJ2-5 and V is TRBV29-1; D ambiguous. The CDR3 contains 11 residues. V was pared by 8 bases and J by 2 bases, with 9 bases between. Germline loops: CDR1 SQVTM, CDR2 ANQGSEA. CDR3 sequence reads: CSSLYQETQYF. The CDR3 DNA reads TGCAGCTCCCTCTATCAAGAGACCCAGTACTTC.

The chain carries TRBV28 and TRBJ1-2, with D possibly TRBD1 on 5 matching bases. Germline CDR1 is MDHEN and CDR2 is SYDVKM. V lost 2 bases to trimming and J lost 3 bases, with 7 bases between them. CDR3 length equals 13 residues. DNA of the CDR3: TGTGCCAGCAGTTTAGGGGCCCACTATGGCTACACCTTC. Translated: CASSLGAHYGYTF.

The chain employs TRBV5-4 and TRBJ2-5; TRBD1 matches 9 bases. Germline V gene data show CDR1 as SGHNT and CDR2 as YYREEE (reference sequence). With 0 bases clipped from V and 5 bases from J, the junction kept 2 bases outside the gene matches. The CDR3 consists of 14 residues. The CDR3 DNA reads TGTGCCAGCAGCTTGGCCGGGACAGGGGAGACCCAGTACTTC. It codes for CASSLAGTGETQYF.

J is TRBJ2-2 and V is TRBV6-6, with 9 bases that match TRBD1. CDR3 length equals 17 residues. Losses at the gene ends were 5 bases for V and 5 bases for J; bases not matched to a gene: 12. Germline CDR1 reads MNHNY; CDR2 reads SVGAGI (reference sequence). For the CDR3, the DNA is TGTGCCAGCAGTCCTCCCCCGGGACAGGGATGGACCGGGGAGCTGTTTTTT. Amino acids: CASSPPPGQGWTGELFF.